This T cell receptor (beta chain) derives from a study of T-cell memory formation after mild COVID-19. The CDR3 has 15 amino acids. The V gene's germline CDR1 is SEHNR and CDR2 FQNEAQ (reference sequence). V lost 5 bases and J lost 6, with 19 bases in between. Constant-segment-primed 5'RACE gave TCR alpha and TCR beta cDNA libraries with sample barcodes and UMIs. MiXCR was run by TCRdb on the 5' RACE reads, yielding one entry per CDR3 protein. Of 400,000 to 500,000 distinct CDR3 sequences detected, roughly 18% appear once; the ten largest clones hold around a fifth. The table lists this clonotype with a few counts.

V gene TRBV7-9 combines with J gene TRBJ1-1; no firm D call. The sequenced material came from PBMCs or a T cell subset sorted from them (not recorded which). This receptor was obtained from a man aged 18 to 30 who had mild COVID-19 (a few samples of this study predate the infection). Cell type and time point are not known. CDR3 DNA sequence: TGTGCCAGCAGCCGCATATCCTCGGGAGTCCCTGAAGCTTTCTTT. It encodes CASSRISSGVPEAFF.